This note documents a single T cell receptor (beta chain) sequence. This sample is drawn from a study of shared clonotypes between healthy human individuals. Overall study context: Donor ages ranged 18 to 49 years: a couple of women, a few men.

CD45RO-negative CD8 cells positively selected for CCR7 made up the naive population, which excluded terminally differentiated effector memory CD45RA+ cells. The CDR3 totals 16 residues. Germline V CDR1 and CDR2: MDHEN, SYDVKM. Trimming cost V 6 bases and J 1 base, with 15 bases left between them. Using immunoSEQ multiplex PCR, the repertoire was profiled, and TCRdb retains in-frame clones only, with some absent. The table has more than 2 million clones, about 95% seen once. The rearrangement links TRBV28 to TRBJ2-2; TRBD2 is a possible D gene (5 bases). The origin of this receptor is a man aged 18-30 years in good health. The sequencing input was naive CD8+ T cells sorted from blood. The CDR3 nucleotides are TGTGCCAGCAGCTATGTCATTGGGAGGAACACCGGGGAGCTGTTTTTT. Protein: CASSYVIGRNTGELFF.